This T cell receptor beta chain was obtained from a study of cytomegalovirus exposure and HLA in healthy donors. Study-level points and caveats: A link between a missense DCLRE1C variant and TCR beta V- and J-gene trimming emerged from a later analysis.

CDR1 SGHRS and CDR2 YFSETQ come from the germline V gene. The J segment lost 3 bases and the V segment lost 4 bases, leaving 7 bases of the junction unmatched. The CDR3 sequence is 16 residues long. As regards this clone: Antigen unknown.

Primers included in the PCR were 60 Vbeta and 13 Jbeta primers. Assay: immunoSEQ multiplex PCR; the TCRdb copy retains only in-frame clones and omits some. The table includes about 170,000 clones, roughly 82% detected once. The gene calls are TRBV5-1 and TRBJ1-2; 12 bases agree with TRBD1. This sequence originates from a woman aged 45 to 65 in good health and CMV-seropositive. Sequencing was carried out using PBMCs. The CDR3 nucleotides are TGCGCCAGCAGCGGCACCGGGACAGGGGGCCACTATGGCTACACCTTC. Its translation: CASSGTGTGGHYGYTF.